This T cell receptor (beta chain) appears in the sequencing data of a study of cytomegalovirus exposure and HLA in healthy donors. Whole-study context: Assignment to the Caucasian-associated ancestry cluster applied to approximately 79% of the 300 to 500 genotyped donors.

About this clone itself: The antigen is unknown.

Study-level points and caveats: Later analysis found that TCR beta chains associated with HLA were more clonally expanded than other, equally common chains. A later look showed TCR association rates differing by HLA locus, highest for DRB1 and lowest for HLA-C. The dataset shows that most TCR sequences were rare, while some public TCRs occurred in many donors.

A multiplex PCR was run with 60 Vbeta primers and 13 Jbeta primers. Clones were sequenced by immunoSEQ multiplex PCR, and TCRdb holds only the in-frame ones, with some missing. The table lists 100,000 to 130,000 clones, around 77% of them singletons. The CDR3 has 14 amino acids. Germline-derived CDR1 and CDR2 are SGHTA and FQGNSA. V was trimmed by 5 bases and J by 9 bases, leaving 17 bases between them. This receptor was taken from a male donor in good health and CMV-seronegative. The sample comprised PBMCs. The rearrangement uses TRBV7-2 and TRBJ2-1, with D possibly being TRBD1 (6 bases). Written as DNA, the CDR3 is TGTGCCAGCAGCCCAGTCCAAGGGGGTGGTGAGCAGTTCTTC. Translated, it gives CASSPVQGGGEQFF.